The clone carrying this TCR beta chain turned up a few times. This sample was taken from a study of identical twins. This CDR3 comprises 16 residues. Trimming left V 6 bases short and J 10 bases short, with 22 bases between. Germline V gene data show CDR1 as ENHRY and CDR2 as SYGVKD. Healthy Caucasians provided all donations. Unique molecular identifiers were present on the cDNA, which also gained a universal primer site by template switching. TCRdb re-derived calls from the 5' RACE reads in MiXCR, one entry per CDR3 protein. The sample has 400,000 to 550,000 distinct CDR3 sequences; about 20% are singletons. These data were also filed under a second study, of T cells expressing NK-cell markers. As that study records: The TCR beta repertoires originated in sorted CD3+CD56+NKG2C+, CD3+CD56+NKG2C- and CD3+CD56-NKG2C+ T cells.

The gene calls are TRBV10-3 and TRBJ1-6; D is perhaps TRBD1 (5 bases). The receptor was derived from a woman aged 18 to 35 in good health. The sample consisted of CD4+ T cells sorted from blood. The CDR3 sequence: CAISAFEGTVGSPLHF. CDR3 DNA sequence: TGTGCCATCAGCGCCTTTGAAGGGACCGTTGGGTCACCCCTCCACTTT.